A selection of T cell receptor beta chains follows, all from one sample in a study of cytomegalovirus exposure and HLA in healthy donors. Clones were sequenced by immunoSEQ multiplex PCR, and TCRdb holds only the in-frame ones, with some missing. The sample consists of about 190,000 clones, roughly 77% of them appearing once. The sequenced material came from PBMCs. Source of these receptors: a woman younger than 45 in good health and CMV-seropositive. CDR3s include the opening cysteine and the closing phenylalanine or tryptophan. D genes are given only for firm matches. Clone size is not always given. Where it is, it says once, few, many or a class for expanded clones.

J gene: TRBJ2-1
D gene: TRBD1
clone size: .
V gene: TRBV28
CDR3 length: 15
CDR3 DNA: TGTGCCAGCAGGTTTCCGGGACAGCCTTACAATGAGCAGTTCTTC
CDR3 protein: CASRFPGQPYNEQFF

J gene: TRBJ1-2
D gene: .
clone size: .
V gene: TRBV5-4
CDR3 length: 15
CDR3 DNA: TGTGCCAGCAGCTTGCCGGACAGAGCTAACTATGGCTACACCTTC
CDR3 protein: CASSLPDRANYGYTF

J gene: TRBJ2-7
D gene: TRBD1
clone size: .
V gene: TRBV5-4
CDR3 length: 16
CDR3 DNA: TGTGCCAGCAGCCCAAATCCCGGGACAGGACGATTCGAGCAGTACTTC
CDR3 protein: CASSPNPGTGRFEQYF

J gene: TRBJ2-7
D gene: TRBD2
clone size: few
V gene: TRBV5-4
CDR3 length: 14
CDR3 DNA: TGTGCCAGCAGCTTGGTAGCGGGAGGTCGGGAGCAGTACTTC
CDR3 protein: CASSLVAGGREQYF

J gene: TRBJ2-1
D gene: TRBD2
clone size: .
V gene: TRBV5-1
CDR3 length: 15
CDR3 DNA: TGCGCCAGCAGCTGGGTGTCTAGCGGGAGTAATGAGCAGTTCTTC
CDR3 protein: CASSWVSSGSNEQFF

J gene: TRBJ1-3
D gene: TRBD1
clone size: .
V gene: TRBV28
CDR3 length: 16
CDR3 DNA: TGTGCCAGCAGTACCTGGACAGGGGGGGCTGGAAACACCATATATTTT
CDR3 protein: CASSTWTGGAGNTIYF

J gene: TRBJ2-7
D gene: .
clone size: .
V gene: TRBV5-1
CDR3 length: 16
CDR3 DNA: TGCGCCAGCAGCGGGGGGGCACAGGCCGGCTCCTACGAGCAGTACTTC
CDR3 protein: CASSGGAQAGSYEQYF

J gene: TRBJ2-1
D gene: .
clone size: .
V gene: TRBV19
CDR3 length: 14
CDR3 DNA: TGTGCCAGTAGTAGCGGCCCTTCCTACAATGAGCAGTTCTTC
CDR3 protein: CASSSGPSYNEQFF

J gene: TRBJ2-5
D gene: TRBD1
clone size: .
V gene: TRBV7-2
CDR3 length: 16
CDR3 DNA: TGTGCCAGCAGCTTAGCGCAGGGACAGGGGGGGGAGACCCAGTACTTC
CDR3 protein: CASSLAQGQGGETQYF

J gene: TRBJ1-5
D gene: TRBD1
clone size: .
V gene: TRBV7-2
CDR3 length: 15
CDR3 DNA: TGTGCCAGCAGCCGCCGGACAGGGGGCAATCAGCCCCAGCATTTT
CDR3 protein: CASSRRTGGNQPQHF

J gene: TRBJ2-6
D gene: .
clone size: .
V gene: TRBV5-1
CDR3 length: 15
CDR3 DNA: TGCGCCAGCAGCCCCACCCGGACAGGGGCCAACGTCCTGACTTTC
CDR3 protein: CASSPTRTGANVLTF

J gene: TRBJ2-1
D gene: TRBD1
clone size: .
V gene: TRBV27
CDR3 length: 15
CDR3 DNA: TGTGCCAGCAGTCTGTCCGGGACAGGGAGGAATGAGCAGTTCTTC
CDR3 protein: CASSLSGTGRNEQFF

J gene: TRBJ1-4
D gene: .
clone size: .
V gene: TRBV27
CDR3 length: 14
CDR3 DNA: TGTGCCAGCAGGAGACAGAGGGAGGGGGAAAAACTGTTTTTT
CDR3 protein: CASRRQREGEKLFF

J gene: TRBJ1-2
D gene: TRBD1
clone size: .
V gene: TRBV19
CDR3 length: 15
CDR3 DNA: TGTGCCAGTAGTCGCGACAGGGGGACAGGCTATGGCTACACCTTC
CDR3 protein: CASSRDRGTGYGYTF

J gene: TRBJ1-4
D gene: .
clone size: .
V gene: TRBV5-1
CDR3 length: 15
CDR3 DNA: TGCGCCAGCAGCAAAACAGGTTCAACTAATGAAAAACTGTTTTTT
CDR3 protein: CASSKTGSTNEKLFF

J gene: TRBJ2-3
D gene: .
clone size: few
V gene: TRBV2
CDR3 length: 15
CDR3 DNA: TGTGCCAGCAGTGTGGTGGGAGTTAGCACAGATACGCAGTATTTT
CDR3 protein: CASSVVGVSTDTQYF

J gene: TRBJ2-7
D gene: .
clone size: few
V gene: TRBV28
CDR3 length: 14
CDR3 DNA: TGTGCCAGCAGTTTCCCGGTTGCGGGCTACGAGCAGTACTTC
CDR3 protein: CASSFPVAGYEQYF

J gene: TRBJ2-1
D gene: TRBD2
clone size: .
V gene: TRBV27
CDR3 length: 14
CDR3 DNA: TGTGCCAGCAGTGTTAGCGGGGGGTACAATGAGCAGTTCTTC
CDR3 protein: CASSVSGGYNEQFF

J gene: TRBJ1-1
D gene: .
clone size: .
V gene: TRBV5-1
CDR3 length: 13
CDR3 DNA: TGCGCCAGCAGCTTGGGAGGATTACTTGAAGCTTTCTTT
CDR3 protein: CASSLGGLLEAFF

J gene: TRBJ2-5
D gene: .
clone size: few
V gene: TRBV11-3
CDR3 length: 13
CDR3 DNA: TGTGCCAGCAGCTTTAATCAGGGAGAGACCCAGTACTTC
CDR3 protein: CASSFNQGETQYF

J gene: TRBJ2-1
D gene: TRBD2
clone size: .
V gene: TRBV19
CDR3 length: 15
CDR3 DNA: TGTGCCAGTAGTATAGTCCGGGGGGGACACAATGAGCAGTTCTTC
CDR3 protein: CASSIVRGGHNEQFF

J gene: TRBJ2-1
D gene: TRBD2
clone size: few
V gene: TRBV5-1
CDR3 length: 18
CDR3 DNA: TGCGCCAGCAGCTTGAAAGGGCTGGGGAGGGCCGGGGACAATGAGCAGTTCTTC
CDR3 protein: CASSLKGLGRAGDNEQFF

J gene: TRBJ1-3
D gene: .
clone size: .
V gene: TRBV11-2
CDR3 length: 15
CDR3 DNA: TGTGCCAGCAGCTACAAAGGGGCAATCGGAAACACCATATATTTT
CDR3 protein: CASSYKGAIGNTIYF

J gene: TRBJ1-5
D gene: .
clone size: .
V gene: TRBV6-4
CDR3 length: 13
CDR3 DNA: TGTGCCAGCAGCGGACAAGCCGGAGAGCCCCAGCATTTT
CDR3 protein: CASSGQAGEPQHF

J gene: TRBJ2-2
D gene: TRBD2
clone size: .
V gene: TRBV5-6
CDR3 length: 15
CDR3 DNA: TGTGCCAGCATGGTAGCGGGTTCTAACACCGGGGAGCTGTTTTTT
CDR3 protein: CASMVAGSNTGELFF

J gene: TRBJ2-5
D gene: TRBD1
clone size: .
V gene: TRBV19
CDR3 length: 15
CDR3 DNA: TGTGCCAGTAGTACGCGACAGGGGGCGAGGGAGACCCAGTACTTC
CDR3 protein: CASSTRQGARETQYF

J gene: TRBJ2-7
D gene: TRBD2
clone size: .
V gene: TRBV28
CDR3 length: 16
CDR3 DNA: TGTGCCAGCAGTTTAATCGGTGGTAGCGGGACCTACGAGCAGTACTTC
CDR3 protein: CASSLIGGSGTYEQYF

J gene: TRBJ2-4
D gene: TRBD1
clone size: .
V gene: TRBV15
CDR3 length: 16
CDR3 DNA: TGTGCCACCAGCAGAGGGGCCGGGACAGAAAAAAACATTCAGTACTTC
CDR3 protein: CATSRGAGTEKNIQYF

J gene: TRBJ2-7
D gene: .
clone size: .
V gene: TRBV6-1
CDR3 length: 15
CDR3 DNA: TGTGCCAGCAGGATCCTGGTGGGCGGGACGTACGAGCAGTACTTC
CDR3 protein: CASRILVGGTYEQYF

J gene: TRBJ2-1
D gene: TRBD1
clone size: .
V gene: TRBV4-1
CDR3 length: 14
CDR3 DNA: TGCGCCAGCAGCCTCGGGACAGGCTACAATGAGCAGTTCTTC
CDR3 protein: CASSLGTGYNEQFF

J gene: TRBJ1-3
D gene: TRBD1
clone size: .
V gene: TRBV25-1
CDR3 length: 17
CDR3 DNA: TGTGCCAGCAGTGAATTACTAACGACAGGGTCTGGAAACACCATATATTTT
CDR3 protein: CASSELLTTGSGNTIYF

J gene: TRBJ1-2
D gene: TRBD1
clone size: few
V gene: TRBV28
CDR3 length: 17
CDR3 DNA: TGTGCCAGCAGTTTGCCCAAGGGGGCCCCGGCTAACTATGGCTACACCTTC
CDR3 protein: CASSLPKGAPANYGYTF

J gene: TRBJ1-1
D gene: .
clone size: .
V gene: TRBV5-5
CDR3 length: 16
CDR3 DNA: TGTGCCAGCAGTCGGGGGAATCGGTCGCCGAACACTGAAGCTTTCTTT
CDR3 protein: CASSRGNRSPNTEAFF

J gene: TRBJ2-3
D gene: .
clone size: few
V gene: TRBV15
CDR3 length: 15
CDR3 DNA: TGTGCCACCAGCCCGGTGGGGCTAAGCACAGATACGCAGTATTTT
CDR3 protein: CATSPVGLSTDTQYF

J gene: TRBJ2-7
D gene: TRBD1
clone size: .
V gene: TRBV5-5
CDR3 length: 14
CDR3 DNA: TGTGCCAGCAGCGCCGGGACAGGGACCCACGAGCAGTACTTC
CDR3 protein: CASSAGTGTHEQYF

J gene: TRBJ2-7
D gene: .
clone size: few
V gene: TRBV5-6
CDR3 length: 13
CDR3 DNA: TGTGCCAGCAGCTTGGCCAGGGCCCACGAGCAGTACTTC
CDR3 protein: CASSLARAHEQYF

J gene: TRBJ2-1
D gene: TRBD2
clone size: once
V gene: TRBV7-6
CDR3 length: 15
CDR3 DNA: TGTGCCAGCAGCTTAGCTGTAGCGGGAGGCAATGAGCAGTTCTTC
CDR3 protein: CASSLAVAGGNEQFF

J gene: TRBJ2-1
D gene: TRBD2
clone size: .
V gene: TRBV19
CDR3 length: 15
CDR3 DNA: TGTGCCAGTGGGAAGGGACTAGCGGGAGGGGATGAGCAGTTCTTC
CDR3 protein: CASGKGLAGGDEQFF

J gene: TRBJ1-2
D gene: .
clone size: .
V gene: TRBV10-1
CDR3 length: 15
CDR3 DNA: TGCGCCAGCAGCCCCGGTCCCAGATCGGGCTATGGCTACACCTTC
CDR3 protein: CASSPGPRSGYGYTF

J gene: TRBJ1-4
D gene: .
clone size: .
V gene: TRBV2
CDR3 length: 16
CDR3 DNA: TGTGCCAGCAGCGGTGGCTTGGGGGGAACTAATGAAAAACTGTTTTTT
CDR3 protein: CASSGGLGGTNEKLFF

J gene: TRBJ1-2
D gene: .
clone size: few
V gene: TRBV28
CDR3 length: 13
CDR3 DNA: TGTGCCAGCAGTTTTATTAGTTTCTATGGCTACACCTTC
CDR3 protein: CASSFISFYGYTF

J gene: TRBJ1-5
D gene: TRBD1
clone size: .
V gene: TRBV28
CDR3 length: 14
CDR3 DNA: TGTGCCAGCAGTTTTCGACAGGGCTATCAGCCCCAGCATTTT
CDR3 protein: CASSFRQGYQPQHF

J gene: TRBJ2-7
D gene: TRBD1
clone size: .
V gene: TRBV7-6
CDR3 length: 13
CDR3 DNA: TGTGCCAGCAGGGGGGACAGGGGACACGAGCAGTACTTC
CDR3 protein: CASRGDRGHEQYF

J gene: TRBJ2-7
D gene: TRBD2
clone size: .
V gene: TRBV7-2
CDR3 length: 19
CDR3 DNA: TGTGCCAGCAGGGGAGGGGGGACTAGCGGGAGATCCGCGCCATACGAGCAGTACTTC
CDR3 protein: CASRGGGTSGRSAPYEQYF